A selection of T cell receptor beta chains follows, all from one sample in a study of beta chain features in type 1 diabetes. Libraries were prepared by immunoSEQ multiplex PCR; TCRdb keeps only in-frame clonotypes and omits some of them. Counted here are 35,000 to 45,000 clones, 64% occurring once; the ten biggest clones make up around 2%. The sample was Tregs from blood. The receptors were gathered from a woman in her twenties or thirties in good health. Each CDR3 is given with its conserved first and last residue. The D gene is left open where the match is weak. Clone size is shown for a subset of rows, as once, few, many or a class of expanded clone.

cdr3_aa cdr3_nt j_call d_call v_call clone_size
CASSLASSGSKQYF TGTGCCAGCAGCTTAGCCTCTAGCGGGAGCAAGCAGTACTTC TRBJ2-7 TRBD2 TRBV7-2 -
CASSELGLAVEQYF TGTGCCAGCAGTGAATTAGGCCTAGCTGTCGAGCAGTACTTC TRBJ2-7 - TRBV6-1 -
CASSPPRTSGTHTLWEQFF TGTGCCAGCTCACCACCGAGGACTAGCGGGACCCACACCCTCTGGGAGCAGTTCTTC TRBJ2-1 TRBD2 TRBV18 -
CASSRQSTASGGNQPQHF TGTGCCAGCTCACGGCAATCGACGGCTAGCGGGGGCAATCAGCCCCAGCATTTT TRBJ1-5 - TRBV18 -
CAWRVDRRYEQYF TGTGCCTGGAGGGTGGACAGGAGGTACGAGCAGTACTTC TRBJ2-7 TRBD1 TRBV30 -
CASSLALVGSDIQYF TGCGCCAGCAGCTTGGCCTTGGTGGGGAGTGACATTCAGTACTTC TRBJ2-4 - TRBV5-1 -
CASSRRLAGGKETQYF TGTGCCAGCAGTCGCCGACTAGCGGGCGGCAAAGAGACCCAGTACTTC TRBJ2-5 TRBD2 TRBV28 -
CASSAGQAPLQFF TGTGCCAGCAGCGCGGGACAGGCGCCTCTTCAGTTCTTC TRBJ2-1 TRBD1 TRBV7-2 -
CASSSGGLAGGGQETQYF TGCGCCAGCAGCTCGGGGGGCCTAGCGGGAGGGGGCCAAGAGACCCAGTACTTC TRBJ2-5 TRBD2 TRBV5-1 -
CSVYRAGDTQYF TGCAGCGTCTATAGAGCGGGAGATACGCAGTATTTT TRBJ2-3 - TRBV29-1 -
CASSLDQGANTEAFF TGTGCCAGCAGCTTAGATCAGGGGGCGAACACTGAAGCTTTCTTT TRBJ1-1 TRBD1 TRBV11-1 -
CASSGARKEQFF TGTGCCAGTAGTGGTGCGAGGAAAGAGCAGTTCTTC TRBJ2-1 - TRBV19 few
CASSYEPKGVTVFF TGTGCCAGCAGTTACGAGCCGAAGGGGGTGACGGTGTTTTTT TRBJ1-4 - TRBV6-6 few
CASSQDSAGGLLTDTQYF TGCGCCAGCAGCCAAGATTCGGCGGGAGGGCTCCTCACAGATACGCAGTATTTT TRBJ2-3 TRBD2 TRBV4-3 -
CASSTPDRGLAESFTGELFF TGCGCCAGCAGCACGCCTGACAGGGGACTAGCGGAGAGCTTCACCGGGGAGCTGTTTTTT TRBJ2-2 TRBD2 TRBV4-1 few
CASSLAGLGANVLTF TGTGCCAGCAGTTTAGCAGGGCTAGGGGCCAACGTCCTGACTTTC TRBJ2-6 - TRBV28 -
CASSPGTGILFNQPQHF TGTGCCAGTAGCCCCGGGACAGGGATTTTGTTCAATCAGCCCCAGCATTTT TRBJ1-5 TRBD1 TRBV19 -
CASTFPGGGLNEQYF TGTGCCAGCACCTTTCCTGGGGGGGGTCTCAACGAGCAGTACTTC TRBJ2-7 TRBD2 TRBV28 -
CASSIQGTSGSYEQYF TGTGCCAGCAGCATTCAGGGGACTAGCGGGAGCTACGAGCAGTACTTC TRBJ2-7 - TRBV21-1 few
CASSLYSNYGYTF TGTGCCAGCAGCCTCTATTCTAACTATGGCTACACCTTC TRBJ1-2 - TRBV7-3 -
CASSLLAGGRADTQYF TGCGCCAGCAGCCTACTAGCGGGAGGGCGCGCAGATACGCAGTATTTT TRBJ2-3 TRBD2 TRBV4-3 -
CASSTGQGLNTEAFF TGTGCCAGCAGCACGGGACAGGGATTGAACACTGAAGCTTTCTTT TRBJ1-1 TRBD1 TRBV9 -
CASSLGEGGLGAEAFF TGCGCCAGCAGCTTGGGGGAGGGGGGCCTGGGAGCTGAAGCTTTCTTT TRBJ1-1 - TRBV5-1 once
CASSLPEPGLAGVLNEQFF TGCGCCAGCAGCCTTCCAGAACCGGGACTAGCGGGAGTCCTCAATGAGCAGTTCTTC TRBJ2-1 TRBD2 TRBV4-1 -
CASSFIGSRDTQYF TGTGCCAGCAGCTTTATCGGGTCTAGGGATACGCAGTATTTT TRBJ2-3 - TRBV5-6 -
CASSQGQSSYEQYF TGCGCCAGCAGCCAGGGACAGAGCTCCTACGAGCAGTACTTC TRBJ2-7 TRBD1 TRBV4-3 few
CASRETSLSTGELFF TGTGCCAGCAGGGAGACTAGCTTGTCCACCGGGGAGCTGTTTTTT TRBJ2-2 TRBD2 TRBV28 -
CASTRTGGDTSEAFF TGTGCCAGCACTCGGACAGGGGGCGATACTTCTGAAGCTTTCTTT TRBJ1-1 TRBD1 TRBV11-2 -
CASAIWGDRRGEQFF TGTGCCAGCGCCATCTGGGGGGACCGTCGAGGTGAGCAGTTCTTC TRBJ2-1 - TRBV7-9 -
CASSQVDGRENTGELFF TGTGCCAGCAGCCAAGTGGACGGGAGGGAAAACACCGGGGAGCTGTTTTTT TRBJ2-2 TRBD2 TRBV4-2 -
CASSLRGTDFEEQYF TGTGCCAGCAGCTTAAGGGGGACAGACTTCGAGGAGCAGTACTTC TRBJ2-7 TRBD1 TRBV7-3 -
CAWDGQGGNQPQHF TGTGCCTGGGACGGACAAGGCGGCAATCAGCCCCAGCATTTT TRBJ1-5 - TRBV30 few
CASSQRRQGLAKNIQYF TGTGCCAGCAGCCAAAGGAGACAGGGCCTAGCCAAAAACATTCAGTACTTC TRBJ2-4 TRBD1 TRBV14 -
CASSLLAGGWGTQYF TGTGCCAGCAGCCTACTAGCGGGAGGGTGGGGGACCCAGTACTTC TRBJ2-5 TRBD2 TRBV6-1 -
CASSSGLAGGRGETQYF TGTGCCAGCAGTAGTGGATTAGCGGGAGGACGGGGAGAGACCCAGTACTTC TRBJ2-5 TRBD2 TRBV19 -
CASSLDRGYNEQFF TGCGCCAGCAGCTTGGACAGGGGCTACAATGAGCAGTTCTTC TRBJ2-1 TRBD1 TRBV5-1 -
CASSLGQGFGANVLTF TGTGCCAGCAGCTTAGGCCAGGGGTTCGGGGCCAACGTCCTGACTTTC TRBJ2-6 - TRBV7-9 -
CASSLQGYGNTIYF TGCGCCAGCAGCTTACAGGGGTACGGAAACACCATATATTTT TRBJ1-3 TRBD1 TRBV5-1 -
CASSQLPGDLYNEQFF TGTGCCAGCTCACAATTACCAGGGGACCTCTACAATGAGCAGTTCTTC TRBJ2-1 - TRBV18 -
CASSLATGTSGTYNEQFF TGTGCCAGCAGCTTAGCTACCGGGACTAGCGGAACCTACAATGAGCAGTTCTTC TRBJ2-1 TRBD2 TRBV11-2 -
CASSLGTSGKEFF TGTGCCAGCAGCTTGGGGACTAGCGGGAAGGAGTTCTTC TRBJ2-1 TRBD2 TRBV11-1 -
CASRGQGKETQYF TGCGCCAGCAGGGGACAGGGGAAAGAGACCCAGTACTTC TRBJ2-5 TRBD1 TRBV10-2 -
CASSPQAGGYTGELFF TGTGCCAGCAGCCCTCAAGCGGGAGGTTACACCGGGGAGCTGTTTTTT TRBJ2-2 TRBD2 TRBV7-3 once
CSAVVVYEQFF TGCAGTGCTGTAGTAGTCTATGAGCAGTTCTTC TRBJ2-1 - TRBV20-1 -
CASSQGLEGGSNNEQFF TGTGCCAGCAGCCAGGGTTTGGAGGGCGGGAGCAACAATGAGCAGTTCTTC TRBJ2-1 TRBD2 TRBV4-2 -
CASRGGGLSYEQYF TGTGCCAGCAGGGGCGGGGGGCTTTCGTACGAGCAGTACTTC TRBJ2-7 TRBD2 TRBV6-5 -
CASGDGTGGQETQYF TGTGCTAGTGGTGACGGGACAGGGGGACAAGAGACCCAGTACTTC TRBJ2-5 TRBD1 TRBV12-5 -
CASSTRQGAYSNQPQHF TGTGCCAGCAGTACCAGACAGGGGGCCTATAGCAATCAGCCCCAGCATTTT TRBJ1-5 TRBD1 TRBV28 -
CASSLISPRNTEAFF TGTGCCAGCAGTTTAATTTCTCCGCGGAACACTGAAGCTTTCTTT TRBJ1-1 - TRBV6-5 -
CAWSVGAYGYTF TGTGCCTGGAGCGTAGGGGCGTATGGCTACACCTTC TRBJ1-2 - TRBV30 -
CASSPTGHNEQFF TGTGCCAGCAGTCCTACAGGACACAATGAGCAGTTCTTC TRBJ2-1 - TRBV11-3 -
CASSWRENEQYF TGTGCCAGCAGTTGGAGGGAAAACGAGCAGTACTTC TRBJ2-7 - TRBV28 -
CASSLLTGGGFNEQFF TGCGCCAGCAGCCTGCTAACAGGGGGCGGTTTCAATGAGCAGTTCTTC TRBJ2-1 TRBD1 TRBV4-3 -
CASSQDRYDYYNEQFF TGCGCCAGCAGCCAAGATCGGTACGACTACTACAATGAGCAGTTCTTC TRBJ2-1 - TRBV4-3 -
CASSSLGLAGGWETQYF TGTGCCAGCAGTTCCCTCGGACTAGCGGGAGGGTGGGAGACCCAGTACTTC TRBJ2-5 TRBD2 TRBV28 -
CSVVIPNRDRAYEQYF TGCAGCGTTGTTATCCCGAACAGAGACAGAGCCTACGAGCAGTACTTC TRBJ2-7 - TRBV29-1 -
CATGTVGNTIYF TGTGCCACCGGGACAGTCGGAAACACCATATATTTT TRBJ1-3 TRBD1 TRBV4-2 few